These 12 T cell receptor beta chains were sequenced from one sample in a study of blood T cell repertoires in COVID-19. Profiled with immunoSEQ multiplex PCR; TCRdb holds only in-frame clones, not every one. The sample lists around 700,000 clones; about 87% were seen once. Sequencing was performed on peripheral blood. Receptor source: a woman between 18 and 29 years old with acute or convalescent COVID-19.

The CDR3 protein is CASRGRPTGELFF. In nucleotides, the CDR3 is TGTGCCAGTAGAGGCAGGCCAACCGGGGAGCTGTTTTTT. The chain is built from TRBV19 and TRBJ2-2; D uncertain. V was clipped by 6 bases and J by 5 bases, with 10 bases between them. CDR1 is LNHDA, CDR2 SQIVND, per germline (reference sequence). This CDR3 spans 13 amino acids.

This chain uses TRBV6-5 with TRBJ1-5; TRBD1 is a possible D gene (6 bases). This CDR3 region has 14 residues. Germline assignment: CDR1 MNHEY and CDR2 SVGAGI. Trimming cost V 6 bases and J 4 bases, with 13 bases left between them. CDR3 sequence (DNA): TGTGCCAGCAGCTTGGACAGTACGAATCAGCCCCAGCATTTT. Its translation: CASSLDSTNQPQHF.

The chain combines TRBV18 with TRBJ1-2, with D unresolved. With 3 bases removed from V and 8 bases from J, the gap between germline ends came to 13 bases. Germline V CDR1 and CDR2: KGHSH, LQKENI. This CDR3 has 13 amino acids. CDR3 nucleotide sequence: TGTGCCAGCTCACCCGCGCCTCAATGGGGCTACACCTTC. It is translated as CASSPAPQWGYTF.

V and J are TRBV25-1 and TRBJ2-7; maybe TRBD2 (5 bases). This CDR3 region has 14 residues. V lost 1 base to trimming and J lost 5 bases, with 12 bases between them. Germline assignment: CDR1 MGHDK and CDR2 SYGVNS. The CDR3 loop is CASSELGERDEQYF. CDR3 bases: TGTGCCAGCAGTGAATTGGGAGAAAGGGACGAGCAGTACTTC.

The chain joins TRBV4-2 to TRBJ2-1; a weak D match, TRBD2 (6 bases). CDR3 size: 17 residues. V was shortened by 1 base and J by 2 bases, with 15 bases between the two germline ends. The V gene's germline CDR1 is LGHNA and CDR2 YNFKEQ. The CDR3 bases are TGTGCCAGCAGCCAAGTCTCAGCGGGCCCTACCTACAATGAGCAGTTCTTC. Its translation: CASSQVSAGPTYNEQFF.

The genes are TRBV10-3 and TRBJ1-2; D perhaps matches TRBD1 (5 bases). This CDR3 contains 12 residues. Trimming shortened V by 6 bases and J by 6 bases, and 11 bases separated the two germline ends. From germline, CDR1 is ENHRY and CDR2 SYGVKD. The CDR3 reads CAIRQGEHGYTF. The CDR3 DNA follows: TGTGCCATCAGGCAGGGTGAGCATGGCTACACCTTC.

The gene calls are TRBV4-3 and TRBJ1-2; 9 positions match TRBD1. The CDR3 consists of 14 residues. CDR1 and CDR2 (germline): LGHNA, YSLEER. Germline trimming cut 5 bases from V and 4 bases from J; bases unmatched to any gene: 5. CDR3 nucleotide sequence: TGCGCCAGCAGCAGGGTGGACAGGGGCTATGGCTACACCTTC. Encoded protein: CASSRVDRGYGYTF.

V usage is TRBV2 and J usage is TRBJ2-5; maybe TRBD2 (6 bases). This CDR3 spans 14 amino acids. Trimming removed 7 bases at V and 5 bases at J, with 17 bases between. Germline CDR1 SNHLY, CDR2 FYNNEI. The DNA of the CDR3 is TGTGCCAGCATTACTAGCCCGAAGCCGGAGACCCAGTACTTC. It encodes CASITSPKPETQYF.

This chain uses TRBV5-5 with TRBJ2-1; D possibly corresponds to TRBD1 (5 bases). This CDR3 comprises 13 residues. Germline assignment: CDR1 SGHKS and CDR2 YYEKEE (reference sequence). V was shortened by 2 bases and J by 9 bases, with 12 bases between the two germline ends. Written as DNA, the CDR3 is TGTGCCAGCAGCTTCGACAGCGCAGGTGAGCAGTTCTTC. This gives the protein CASSFDSAGEQFF.

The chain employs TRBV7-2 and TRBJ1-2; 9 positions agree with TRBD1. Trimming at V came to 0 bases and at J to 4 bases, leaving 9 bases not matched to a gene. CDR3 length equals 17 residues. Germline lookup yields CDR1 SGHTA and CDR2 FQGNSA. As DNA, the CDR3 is TGTGCCAGCAGCTTAGCCGTGGGACAGGGTTCGGGCTATGGCTACACCTTC. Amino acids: CASSLAVGQGSGYGYTF.

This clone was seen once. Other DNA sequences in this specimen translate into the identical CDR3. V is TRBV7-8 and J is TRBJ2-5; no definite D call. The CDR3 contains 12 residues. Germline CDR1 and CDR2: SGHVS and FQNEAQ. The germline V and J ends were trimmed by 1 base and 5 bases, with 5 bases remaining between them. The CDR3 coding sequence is TGTGCCAGCAGCTTAGGGGCGGAGACCCAGTACTTC. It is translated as CASSLGAETQYF.

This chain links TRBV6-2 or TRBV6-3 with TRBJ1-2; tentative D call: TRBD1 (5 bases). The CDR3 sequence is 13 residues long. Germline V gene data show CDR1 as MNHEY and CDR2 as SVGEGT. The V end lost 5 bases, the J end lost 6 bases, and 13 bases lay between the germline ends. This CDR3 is CASSPRSGNGYTF. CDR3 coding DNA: TGTGCCAGCAGTCCCCGGTCAGGGAATGGCTACACCTTC.